The 19 T cell receptor beta chains reported below all come from one sample, sequenced in a study of beta chain features in type 1 diabetes. Sequenced material consisted of expressed TCRB transcripts (all of the isolated RNA was reverse transcribed). The table came from immunoSEQ multiplex PCR; TCRdb's copy has only in-frame clones and leaves some out. The table includes 110,000 or so clones, 30% to 50% detected once. The sequencing input was stem cell memory CD4+ T cells from blood. These receptors all stem from a young woman in good health.

The gene calls are TRBV7-3 and TRBJ2-6; a possible D gene is TRBD1 (7 bases). Trimming removed 7 bases from V and 1 base from J, with 23 bases in between. The CDR3 has 19 amino acids. Germline assignment: CDR1 SGHTA and CDR2 FQGTGA. The CDR3, as DNA: TGTGCCAGCACCTCCCAGGGGGGACATATGATGTCTGGGGCCAACGTCCTGACTTTC. Translating it yields CASTSQGGHMMSGANVLTF.

There are a few counts of this clone. The genes are TRBV18 and TRBJ2-7; a possible D gene is TRBD2 (5 bases). Germline loops: CDR1 KGHSH, CDR2 LQKENI. The CDR3 totals 14 residues. Trimming took off 0 bases at V and 3 bases at J, with 9 bases between the two ends. CDR3 nucleotides: TGTGCCAGCTCACCACCGAGGGCAGTCTACGAGCAGTACTTC. This encodes CASSPPRAVYEQYF.

This sequence joins TRBV5-1 and TRBJ2-3, with 9 bases fitting TRBD1. Trimming took 4 bases from V and 4 from J; bases not matched to a gene: 4. Germline V lookup: CDR1 SGHRS, CDR2 YFSETQ. The CDR3 has 14 amino acids. The CDR3 bases are TGCGCCAGCAGCACCGGACAGGGGTCAGATACGCAGTATTTT. Amino acids: CASSTGQGSDTQYF.

V is TRBV28 and J is TRBJ2-3, with D unclear. V was pared by 4 bases and J by 3 bases, with 14 bases between. The CDR3 totals 15 residues. In germline, CDR1 is MDHEN, CDR2 SYDVKM. The CDR3 DNA follows: TGTGCCAGCAGTTCCCCCCCCACCGGGACAGATACGCAGTATTTT. It encodes CASSSPPTGTDTQYF.

The chain couples TRBV27 to TRBJ1-1, with 7 nucleotides matching TRBD1. Germline V gene lookup returns CDR1 MNHEY and CDR2 SMNVEV (reference sequence). J was trimmed by 0 bases and V by 1 base; bases with no gene match: 2. There are 15 residues in the CDR3. This CDR3 is CASSLYTGVNTEAFF. The CDR3 nucleotides are TGTGCCAGCAGTTTATATACAGGGGTGAACACTGAAGCTTTCTTT.

This chain joins TRBV6-5 and TRBJ2-7; TRBD2 is a possible D gene (6 bases). Germline V CDR1 and CDR2: MNHEY, SVGAGI. The ends were cut back, 4 bases at V and 3 bases at J, with 13 bases in the middle. The CDR3 consists of 14 residues. The CDR3 nucleotides are TGTGCCAGCAGTTCTGGGCGGGACCTCTACGAGCAGTACTTC. This sequence encodes CASSSGRDLYEQYF.

V usage is TRBV12-5 and J usage is TRBJ1-1, with a tentative D call TRBD1 (5 bases). The CDR3 extends over 17 amino acids. V lost 0 bases and J 3 bases, leaving 17 bases between the germline ends. Germline assignment: CDR1 LGHNT and CDR2 FRNRAP. The CDR3 spells CASGLVSGGEWDTEAFF. The CDR3 nucleotides are TGTGCTAGTGGTTTGGTATCAGGAGGGGAATGGGACACTGAAGCTTTCTTT.

The chain couples TRBV7-2 to TRBJ2-2; 13 bases are shared with TRBD2. Losses at the gene ends were 5 bases for V and 5 bases for J; bases not matched to a gene: 5. Germline V gives CDR1 SGHTA, CDR2 FQGNSA. The CDR3 runs to 16 residues. DNA for the CDR3: TGTGCCAGCAGCCTGAGACTAGCGGGAGGTACCGGGGAGCTGTTTTTT. Translating gives CASSLRLAGGTGELFF.

This clone was observed once. V usage is TRBV27 and J usage is TRBJ1-2; 7 bases match TRBD1. The length of the CDR3 is 15 residues. Germline V gene lookup returns CDR1 MNHEY and CDR2 SMNVEV (reference sequence). J was trimmed by 2 bases and V by 5 bases; bases with no gene match: 8. The CDR3 loop is CASSSSRQGNYGYTF. The CDR3 DNA reads TGTGCCAGCAGTAGCTCGAGACAGGGCAACTATGGCTACACCTTC.

The rearrangement uses TRBV5-1 and TRBJ2-5; 12 bases match TRBD2. Germline CDR1 and CDR2: SGHRS and YFSETQ. With 2 bases clipped from V and 2 bases from J, the junction kept 4 bases outside the gene matches. The CDR3 covers 16 residues. CDR3 nucleotides: TGCGCCAGCAGCTTAGGACTAGCGGGATGGCAAGAGACCCAGTACTTC. It specifies CASSLGLAGWQETQYF.

The J gene is TRBJ1-5, the V gene TRBV18, with 8 bases fitting TRBD1. Per germline, CDR1 KGHSH and CDR2 LQKENI. This CDR3 contains 14 residues. Trimming at V came to 4 bases and at J to 1 base, leaving 0 bases not matched to a gene. CDR3 coding DNA: TGTGCCAGCTCACGACAGGGGAGCAATCAGCCCCAGCATTTT. It is translated as CASSRQGSNQPQHF.

This clone was picked up one time. The rearrangement joins TRBV5-6 to TRBJ2-1; 13 positions match TRBD2. CDR1 SGHDT and CDR2 YYEEEE come from the germline V gene. This CDR3 contains 14 residues. The V and J ends lost 4 bases and 10 bases, in that order; junction bases with no gene match: 5. The CDR3 spells CASSVPGLAGEQFF. The DNA for the CDR3 is TGTGCCAGCAGCGTCCCGGGACTAGCGGGGGAGCAGTTCTTC.

This clone has only a few counts. This chain connects TRBV14 to TRBJ2-1, with no clear D. The CDR3 length is 13 residues. V gave up 1 base and J gave up 4 bases, with 5 bases separating them. Germline-derived CDR1 and CDR2 are SGHDN and FVKESK. The CDR3 DNA reads as TGTGCCAGCAGCCAAGTAGAATACAATGAGCAGTTCTTC. Amino acid sequence: CASSQVEYNEQFF.

The V gene is TRBV2, the J gene TRBJ2-7; D remains unclear. Germline CDR1 reads SNHLY; CDR2 reads FYNNEI. V was trimmed by 3 bases and J by 0 bases, leaving 9 bases between them. This CDR3 is 14 amino acids long. The CDR3 loop reads CASSDIRSSYEQYF. In DNA, the CDR3 is TGTGCCAGCAGTGATATTAGGAGCTCCTACGAGCAGTACTTC.

This clone was recorded a few times. The chain couples TRBV19 to TRBJ2-1, with D possibly matching TRBD1 (6 bases). Germline assignment: CDR1 LNHDA and CDR2 SQIVND (reference sequence). The CDR3 length is 15 residues. V lost 1 base and J 3 bases, leaving 10 bases between the germline ends. DNA of the CDR3: TGTGCCAGTAGTATAGGACAGGTAGGCTACAATGAGCAGTTCTTC. This sequence encodes CASSIGQVGYNEQFF.

This clone has only a few counts. This sequence joins TRBV19 and TRBJ1-1, with TRBD1 identical over 8 bases. CDR1 LNHDA and CDR2 SQIVND come from the germline V gene (reference sequence). The junction had 11 bases not matched to a gene; V was cut back by 1 base and J by 7 bases. The CDR3 covers 16 residues. CDR3 sequence: CASSIGPGGVASEAFF. CDR3 sequence (DNA): TGTGCCAGTAGTATAGGCCCAGGGGGCGTAGCGAGTGAAGCTTTCTTT.

The sample holds a few counts of this clone. V is TRBV6-6 and J is TRBJ1-4; D perhaps matches TRBD1 (6 bases). The ends were cut back, 8 bases at V and 6 bases at J, with 16 bases in the middle. The germline CDR1 and CDR2 sequences are MNHNY and SVGAGI (reference sequence). The CDR3 loop spans 14 amino acids. In nucleotides, the CDR3 is TGTGCCAGCGGACCACAGGGAGGGGATGAAAAACTGTTTTTT. Protein: CASGPQGGDEKLFF.

This clone was detected ten times or more. The sample holds other DNA sequences that translate to the same CDR3. The J gene is TRBJ2-6, the V gene TRBV7-9; D is unclear. The CDR3 is 15 amino acids. Trimming took off 3 bases at V and 0 bases at J, with 6 bases between the two ends. Germline CDR1 is SEHNR and CDR2 is FQNEAQ (reference sequence). CDR3 nucleotide sequence: TGTGCCAGCAGCTTGGGCAGCTCTGGGGCCAACGTCCTGACTTTC. Amino acid sequence: CASSLGSSGANVLTF.

The CDR3 protein is CASSLGDSYYNEQFF. The CDR3 bases are TGTGCCAGCAGTTTAGGTGACTCCTACTACAATGAGCAGTTCTTC. V gene TRBV28 combines with J gene TRBJ2-1; no definite D call. Trimming left V 2 bases short and J 3 bases short, with 11 bases between. This CDR3 has 15 amino acids. Per the germline V gene, CDR1 is MDHEN and CDR2 is SYDVKM.